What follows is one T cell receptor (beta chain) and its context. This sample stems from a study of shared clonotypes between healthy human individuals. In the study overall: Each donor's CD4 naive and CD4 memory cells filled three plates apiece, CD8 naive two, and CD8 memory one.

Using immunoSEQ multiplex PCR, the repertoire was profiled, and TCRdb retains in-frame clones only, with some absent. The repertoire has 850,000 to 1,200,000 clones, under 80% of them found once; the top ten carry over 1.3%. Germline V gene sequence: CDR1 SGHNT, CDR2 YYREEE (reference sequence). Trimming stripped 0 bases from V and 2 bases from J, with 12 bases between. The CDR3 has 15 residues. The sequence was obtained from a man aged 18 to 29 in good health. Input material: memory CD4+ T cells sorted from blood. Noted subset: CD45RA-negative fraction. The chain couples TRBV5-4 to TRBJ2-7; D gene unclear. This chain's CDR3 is CASSLAVGEPYEQYF. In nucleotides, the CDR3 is TGTGCCAGCAGCTTGGCCGTAGGCGAACCCTACGAGCAGTACTTC. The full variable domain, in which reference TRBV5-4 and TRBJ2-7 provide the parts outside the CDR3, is ETGVTQSPTHLIKTRGQQVTLRCSSQSGHNTVSWYQQALGQGPQFIFQYYREEENGRGNFPPRFSGLQFPNYSSELNVNALELDDSALYLCASSLAVGEPYEQYFGPGTRLTVT.